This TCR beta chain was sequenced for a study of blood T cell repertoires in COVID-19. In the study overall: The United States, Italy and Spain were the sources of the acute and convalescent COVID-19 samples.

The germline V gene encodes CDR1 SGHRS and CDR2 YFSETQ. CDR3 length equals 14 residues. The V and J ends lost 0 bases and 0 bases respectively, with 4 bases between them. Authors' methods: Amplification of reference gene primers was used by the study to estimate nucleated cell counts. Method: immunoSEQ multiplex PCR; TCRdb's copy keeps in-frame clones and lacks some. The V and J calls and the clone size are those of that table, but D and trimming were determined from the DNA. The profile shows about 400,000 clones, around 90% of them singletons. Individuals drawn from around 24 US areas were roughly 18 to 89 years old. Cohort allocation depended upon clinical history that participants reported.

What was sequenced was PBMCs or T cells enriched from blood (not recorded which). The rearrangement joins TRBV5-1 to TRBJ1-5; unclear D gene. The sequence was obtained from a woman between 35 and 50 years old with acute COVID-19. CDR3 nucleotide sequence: TGCGCCAGCAGCTTGGACGGTAGCAATCAGCCCCAGCATTTT. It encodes CASSLDGSNQPQHF. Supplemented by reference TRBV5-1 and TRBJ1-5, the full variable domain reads KAGVTQTPRYLIKTRGQQVTLSCSPISGHRSVSWYQQTPGQGLQFLFEYFSETQRNKGNFPGRFSGRQFSNSRSEMNVSTLELGDSALYLCASSLDGSNQPQHFGDGTRLSIL.